Below are 18 T cell receptor beta chains sequenced from a single sample in a study of tumor and adjacent non-tumor tissue in lung cancer. Three rounds of nested PCR, following a modified ARM-PCR protocol, produced the TCRbeta library. Each CDR3 protein is one row after TCRdb ran MiXCR on the multiplex PCR reads. The table records 70,000 to 90,000 distinct CDR3 sequences, under 80% of them present only once. No cell sorting was done before RNA was extracted from the tissue. The sample taken for sequencing was lung tumor tissue. These receptors were collected from a woman aged 45-59 years with non-small cell lung cancer.

For this clonotype: A single base separates this from a much larger clone, so it may be a read error. The gene calls are TRBV20-1 and TRBJ2-1, with D possibly TRBD2 on 5 matching bases. The CDR3 runs to 14 residues. In germline, CDR1 is DFQATT, CDR2 SNEGSKA (reference sequence). V was pared by 7 bases and J by 8 bases, with 21 bases between. CDR3 sequence (DNA): TGCAGTGTTAGTTCGAGGGTAGATAGGTATGAGCAGTTCTTC. Its translation is CSVSSRVDRYEQFF.

As for this clonotype: Compared with germline, one end of the junction differs, possibly owing to a read error. This chain uses TRBV29-1 with TRBJ1-6; 8 nucleotides line up with TRBD1. CDR1 and CDR2 from the germline V gene are SQVTM and ANQGSEA. The CDR3 has 13 residues. CDR3 protein: CSVADRENSPPQF. In DNA, the CDR3 is TGCAGCGTCGCGGACAGGGAAAATTCACCCCCCCAGTTT.

Points on this clonotype: The junction shows a germline mismatch at one end, possibly a read error. The chain couples TRBV29-1 to TRBJ2-1; a possible D gene is TRBD2 (5 bases). Germline loops: CDR1 SQVTM, CDR2 ANQGSEA. CDR3 length: 12 residues. As DNA, the CDR3 is TGTAGCGTTGAAGGACTTCTCACTGAGCAGTTCTTC. Translation: CSVEGLLTEQFF.

With regard to this clonotype: The junction does not match germline at one end; this may be a read error. CDR3 sequence (DNA): TGTGCCAGTAGTACCACTTACGAGAAGTACTTC. Translated, it gives CASSTTYEKYF. The gene calls are TRBV6-5 and TRBJ2-7; D unclear. The CDR3 is 11 amino acids. In germline, CDR1 is MNHEY, CDR2 SVGAGI.

The chain combines TRBV6-5 with TRBJ1-1, with unresolved D. The CDR3 loop spans 13 amino acids. The ends were cut back, 10 bases at V and 4 bases at J, with 16 bases in the middle. Germline loops: CDR1 MNHEY, CDR2 SVGAGI. The CDR3 sequence is CAIISLFGTEAFF. CDR3 sequence (DNA): TGTGCCATCATTTCCTTGTTCGGCACTGAAGCTTTCTTT.

The J gene is TRBJ1-5, the V gene TRBV6-1; 8 nucleotides agree with TRBD1. This CDR3 spans 15 amino acids. Trimming took 5 bases from V and 6 from J; bases not matched to a gene: 9. Germline lookup yields CDR1 MNHNS and CDR2 SASEGT. The CDR3 coding sequence is TGTGCCAGCAGTCTCCGGACAGGGCGGCCTCAGCCCCAGCATTTT. The encoded protein is CASSLRTGRPQPQHF.

For this clonotype: Without the conserved terminal phenylalanine or tryptophan, this CDR3 likely stems from a read error. The limits of the CDR3 on the DNA are not certain, so only TCRdb's listed CDR3 is given. The V and J genes are TRBV29-1 and TRBJ2-5; the table names TRBD2, a call not compared with the DNA. The germline CDR1 and CDR2 sequences are SQVTM and ANQGSEA. The CDR3 adds up to 12 amino acids, both ends counted. The CDR3 region is CTSGSGEETQCL.

This chain joins TRBV5-1 and TRBJ2-6; D ambiguous. In germline, CDR1 is SGHRS, CDR2 YFSETQ. V gave up 6 bases and J gave up 3 bases, with 13 bases separating them. The CDR3 totals 15 residues. The CDR3 region is CASNPSAFGANVLTF. CDR3 nucleotide sequence: TGCGCCAGCAACCCTTCAGCTTTTGGGGCCAACGTCCTGACTTTC.

This clonotype was detected ten times or more. The chain joins TRBV28 to TRBJ1-1; D gene unclear. Germline values: CDR1 MDHEN, CDR2 SYDVKM. V gave up 8 bases and J gave up 1 base, with 5 bases separating them. The CDR3 sequence is 11 residues long. The CDR3 region is CASHGNTEAFF. CDR3 DNA sequence: TGTGCCAGCCATGGGAACACTGAAGCTTTCTTT.

A remark on this clonotype: A much larger clone differs from this one at a single base, so this may be a read error. The genes are TRBV20-1 and TRBJ2-3; no clear D. This CDR3 has 13 residues. CDR1 is DFQATT, CDR2 SNEGSKA, per germline (reference sequence). The CDR3 bases are TGCAGTGCACAACCCCACCGCACAGATATGCAGTATTTT. Protein sequence: CSAQPHRTDMQYF.

The sample holds many counts of this clonotype. The chain is built from TRBV6-5 and TRBJ2-3; 7 nucleotides line up with TRBD2. Germline loops: CDR1 MNHEY, CDR2 SVGAGI. The CDR3 contains 15 residues. V lost 7 bases, J lost 6 bases, and 13 bases stayed unmatched. The CDR3 DNA reads TGTGCCAGCACCCTGGTCGCGGGAGCAACCGATACGCAGTATTTT. Translation gives CASTLVAGATDTQYF.

Concerning this clonotype itself: Mismatch with germline at one junction end may stem from a read error. The genes are TRBV4-2 and TRBJ1-5; D is ambiguous. Germline lookup yields CDR1 LGHNA and CDR2 YNFKEQ. The CDR3 sequence is 15 residues long. CDR3 in amino acids: CARSRDLISNQPRHF. The CDR3 nucleotides read TGTGCCAGAAGCCGAGACCTCATTAGCAATCAGCCCCGGCATTTT.

About this clonotype itself: One end of the junction varies from germline; a read error may be responsible. V is TRBV29-1 and J is TRBJ2-1; D is undetermined. The germline V gene encodes CDR1 SQVTM and CDR2 ANQGSEA. This CDR3 is built from 16 residues. The CDR3 spells CSIESPIRSSYNEQFF. The DNA for the CDR3 is TGCAGCATTGAATCTCCGATTAGGAGCTCCTACAATGAGCAGTTCTTC.

A remark on this clonotype: It is likely a read error, because the conserved phenylalanine at the end of the CDR3 is missing. The CDR3 loop reads CARSLSHEQFL. CDR3 nucleotide sequence: TGTGCCCGCAGTTTATCCCATGAGCAGTTCCTC. The gene calls are TRBV12-3 or TRBV12-4 and TRBJ2-1; D unresolved. The CDR3 covers 11 residues.

This clonotype showed up just a few times. The V call is TRBV28, the J call TRBJ2-7; the match to TRBD2 covers 11 bases. V lost 9 bases to trimming and J lost 2 bases; unmatched junction nucleotides: 24. The CDR3 has 20 residues. Per germline, CDR1 MDHEN and CDR2 SYDVKM. This CDR3 reads CASPLNLRTSGPLKAYEQYF. DNA for the CDR3: TGTGCCAGTCCCCTAAACCTCCGGACTAGCGGGCCCCTAAAAGCCTACGAGCAGTACTTC.

The rearrangement uses TRBV4-1 and TRBJ2-7; D is possibly TRBD1 or TRBD2 (5 bases each). Between the trimmed V and J ends, which lost 1 base and 5 bases, there was a span of 18 bases. Germline CDR1 reads MGHRA; CDR2 reads YSYEKL. The CDR3 is 16 amino acids. CDR3 nucleotide sequence: TGCGCCAGCAGCCAAGGAGGGGTAAACTATCACCACGAGCAGTACTTC. Protein sequence: CASSQGGVNYHHEQYF.

As regards this clonotype: One end of the junction is discordant with germline, which a read error may explain. The V gene is TRBV25-1, the J gene TRBJ2-7; 7 nucleotides line up with TRBD1. The CDR3 runs 13 residues. In germline, CDR1 is MGHDK, CDR2 SYGVNS. DNA of the CDR3: TGTGCCAGCAGTGGACAGGGAGCCTACGTGCAGTACTTC. Amino acids: CASSGQGAYVQYF.

J is TRBJ1-6 and V is TRBV2; 11 bases fit TRBD1. V was clipped by 1 base and J by 9 bases; unmatched bases: 11. The germline V gene encodes CDR1 SNHLY and CDR2 FYNNEI. The CDR3 spans 18 residues. The CDR3 here is CASSEEVLLGTGGSPLHF. Written as DNA, the CDR3 is TGTGCCAGCAGTGAAGAAGTATTACTCGGGACAGGGGGTTCACCCCTCCACTTT.